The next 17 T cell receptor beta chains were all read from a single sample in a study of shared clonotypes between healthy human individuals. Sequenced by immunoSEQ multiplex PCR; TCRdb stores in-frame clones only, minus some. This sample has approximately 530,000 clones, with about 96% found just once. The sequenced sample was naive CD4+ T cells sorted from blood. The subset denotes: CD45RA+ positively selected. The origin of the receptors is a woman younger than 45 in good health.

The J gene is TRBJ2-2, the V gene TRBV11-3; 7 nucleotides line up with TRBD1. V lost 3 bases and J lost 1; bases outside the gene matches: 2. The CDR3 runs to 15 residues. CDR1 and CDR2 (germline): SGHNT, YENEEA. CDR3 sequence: CASSLTGRNTGELFF. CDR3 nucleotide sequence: TGTGCCAGCAGCTTGACAGGGAGGAACACCGGGGAGCTGTTTTTT.

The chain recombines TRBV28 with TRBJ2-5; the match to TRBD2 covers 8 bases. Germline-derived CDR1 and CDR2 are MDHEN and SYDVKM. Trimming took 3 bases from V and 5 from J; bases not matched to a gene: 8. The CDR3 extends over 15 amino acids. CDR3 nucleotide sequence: TGTGCCAGCAGTTTTGGACTAGCAGGGACGGAGACCCAGTACTTC. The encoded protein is CASSFGLAGTETQYF.

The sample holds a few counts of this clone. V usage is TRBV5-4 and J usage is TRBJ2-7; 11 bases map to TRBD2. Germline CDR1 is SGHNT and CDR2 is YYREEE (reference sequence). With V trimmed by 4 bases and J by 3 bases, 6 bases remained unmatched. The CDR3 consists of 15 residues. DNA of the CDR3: TGTGCCAGCAGCGGCAGACTAGCGGGACACTACGAGCAGTACTTC. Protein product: CASSGRLAGHYEQYF. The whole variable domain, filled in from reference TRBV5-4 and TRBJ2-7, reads ETGVTQSPTHLIKTRGQQVTLRCSSQSGHNTVSWYQQALGQGPQFIFQYYREEENGRGNFPPRFSGLQFPNYSSELNVNALELDDSALYLCASSGRLAGHYEQYFGPGTRLTVT.

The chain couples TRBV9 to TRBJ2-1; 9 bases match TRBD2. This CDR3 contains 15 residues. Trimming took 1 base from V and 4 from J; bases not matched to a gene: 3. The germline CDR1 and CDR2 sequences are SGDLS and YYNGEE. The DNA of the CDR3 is TGTGCCAGCAGCGTAACTAGCGGGTTTTACAATGAGCAGTTCTTC. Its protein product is CASSVTSGFYNEQFF.

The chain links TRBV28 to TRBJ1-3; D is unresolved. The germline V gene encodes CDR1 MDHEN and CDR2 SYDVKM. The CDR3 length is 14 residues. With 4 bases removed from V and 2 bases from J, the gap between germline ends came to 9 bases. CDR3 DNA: TGTGCCAGCAGTTCGGGGTATACTGGAAACACCATATATTTT. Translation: CASSSGYTGNTIYF.

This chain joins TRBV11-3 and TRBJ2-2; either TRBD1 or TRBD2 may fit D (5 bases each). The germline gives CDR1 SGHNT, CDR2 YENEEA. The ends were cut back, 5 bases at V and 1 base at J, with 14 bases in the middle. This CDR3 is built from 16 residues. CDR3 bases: TGTGCCAGCAGCGCTAGTCGAGGGGAGAACACCGGGGAGCTGTTTTTT. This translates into CASSASRGENTGELFF.

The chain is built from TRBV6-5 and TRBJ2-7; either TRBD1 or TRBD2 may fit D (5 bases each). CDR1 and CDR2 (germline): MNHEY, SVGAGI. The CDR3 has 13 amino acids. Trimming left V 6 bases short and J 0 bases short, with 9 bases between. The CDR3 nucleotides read TGTGCCAGCAGCCGGGACGTCTCCTACGAGCAGTACTTC. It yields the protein CASSRDVSYEQYF.

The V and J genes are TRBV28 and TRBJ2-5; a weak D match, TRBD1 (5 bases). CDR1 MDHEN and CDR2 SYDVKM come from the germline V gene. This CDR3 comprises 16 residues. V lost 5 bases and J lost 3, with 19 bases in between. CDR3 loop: CASSGLLWAREETQYF. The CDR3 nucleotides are TGTGCCAGCAGTGGCCTGCTGTGGGCCAGGGAAGAGACCCAGTACTTC.

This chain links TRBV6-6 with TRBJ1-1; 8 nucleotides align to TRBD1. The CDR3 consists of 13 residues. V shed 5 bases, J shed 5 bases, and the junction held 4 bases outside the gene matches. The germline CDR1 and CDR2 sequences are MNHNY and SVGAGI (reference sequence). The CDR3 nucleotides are TGTGCCAGCAGTGCGACAGGGGCGACTGAAGCTTTCTTT. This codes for CASSATGATEAFF.

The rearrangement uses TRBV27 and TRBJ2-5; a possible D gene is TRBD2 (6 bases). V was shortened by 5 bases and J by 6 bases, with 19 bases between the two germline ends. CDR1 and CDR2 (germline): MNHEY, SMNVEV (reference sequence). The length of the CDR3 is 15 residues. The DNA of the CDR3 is TGTGCCAGCAGTCCGCGGGGCTTCGCGGGGAAGACCCAGTACTTC. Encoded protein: CASSPRGFAGKTQYF.

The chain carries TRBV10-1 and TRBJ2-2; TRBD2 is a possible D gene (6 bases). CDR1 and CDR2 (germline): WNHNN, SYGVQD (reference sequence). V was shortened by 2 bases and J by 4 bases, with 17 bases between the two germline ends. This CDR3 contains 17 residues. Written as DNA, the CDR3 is TGCGCCAGCAGTGAGATTACGGGAGCGGCGGTCACCGGGGAGCTGTTTTTT. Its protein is CASSEITGAAVTGELFF.

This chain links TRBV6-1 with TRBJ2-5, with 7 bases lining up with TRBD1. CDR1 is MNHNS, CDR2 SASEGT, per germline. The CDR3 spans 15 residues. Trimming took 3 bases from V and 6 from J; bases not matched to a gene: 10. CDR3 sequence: CASSEIGGSGKTQYF. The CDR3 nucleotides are TGTGCCAGCAGTGAGATAGGGGGCTCGGGAAAGACCCAGTACTTC.

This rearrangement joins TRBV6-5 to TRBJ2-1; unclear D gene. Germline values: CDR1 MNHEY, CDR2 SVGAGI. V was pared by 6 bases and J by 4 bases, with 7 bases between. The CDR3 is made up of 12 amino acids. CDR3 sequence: CASSPTYNEQFF. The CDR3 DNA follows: TGTGCCAGCAGCCCAACTTACAATGAGCAGTTCTTC.

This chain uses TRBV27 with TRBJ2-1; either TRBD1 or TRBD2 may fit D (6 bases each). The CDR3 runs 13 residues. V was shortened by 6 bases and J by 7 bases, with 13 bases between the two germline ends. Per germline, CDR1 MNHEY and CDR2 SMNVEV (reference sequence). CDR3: CASRGGLANEQFF. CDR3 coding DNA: TGTGCCAGCAGAGGGGGGCTGGCTAATGAGCAGTTCTTC.

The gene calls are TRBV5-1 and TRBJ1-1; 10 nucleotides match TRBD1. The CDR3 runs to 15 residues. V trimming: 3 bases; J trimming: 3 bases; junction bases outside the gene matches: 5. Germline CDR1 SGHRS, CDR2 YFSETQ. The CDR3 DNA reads TGCGCCAGCAGCTCACGGACAGGGGGGGACACTGAAGCTTTCTTT. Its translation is CASSSRTGGDTEAFF.

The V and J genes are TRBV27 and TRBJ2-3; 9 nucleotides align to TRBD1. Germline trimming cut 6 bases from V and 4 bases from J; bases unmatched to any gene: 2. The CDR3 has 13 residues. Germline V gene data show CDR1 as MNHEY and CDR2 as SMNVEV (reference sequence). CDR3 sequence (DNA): TGTGCCAGCAGAAGGACAGGGGCAGATACGCAGTATTTT. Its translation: CASRRTGADTQYF.

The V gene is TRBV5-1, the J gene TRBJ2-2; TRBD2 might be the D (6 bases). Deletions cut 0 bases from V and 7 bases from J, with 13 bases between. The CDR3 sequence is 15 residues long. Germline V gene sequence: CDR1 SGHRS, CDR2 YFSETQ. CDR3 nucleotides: TGCGCCAGCAGCTTGGTGGCTAGCGAGGGCGGGGAGCTGTTTTTT. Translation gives CASSLVASEGGELFF.